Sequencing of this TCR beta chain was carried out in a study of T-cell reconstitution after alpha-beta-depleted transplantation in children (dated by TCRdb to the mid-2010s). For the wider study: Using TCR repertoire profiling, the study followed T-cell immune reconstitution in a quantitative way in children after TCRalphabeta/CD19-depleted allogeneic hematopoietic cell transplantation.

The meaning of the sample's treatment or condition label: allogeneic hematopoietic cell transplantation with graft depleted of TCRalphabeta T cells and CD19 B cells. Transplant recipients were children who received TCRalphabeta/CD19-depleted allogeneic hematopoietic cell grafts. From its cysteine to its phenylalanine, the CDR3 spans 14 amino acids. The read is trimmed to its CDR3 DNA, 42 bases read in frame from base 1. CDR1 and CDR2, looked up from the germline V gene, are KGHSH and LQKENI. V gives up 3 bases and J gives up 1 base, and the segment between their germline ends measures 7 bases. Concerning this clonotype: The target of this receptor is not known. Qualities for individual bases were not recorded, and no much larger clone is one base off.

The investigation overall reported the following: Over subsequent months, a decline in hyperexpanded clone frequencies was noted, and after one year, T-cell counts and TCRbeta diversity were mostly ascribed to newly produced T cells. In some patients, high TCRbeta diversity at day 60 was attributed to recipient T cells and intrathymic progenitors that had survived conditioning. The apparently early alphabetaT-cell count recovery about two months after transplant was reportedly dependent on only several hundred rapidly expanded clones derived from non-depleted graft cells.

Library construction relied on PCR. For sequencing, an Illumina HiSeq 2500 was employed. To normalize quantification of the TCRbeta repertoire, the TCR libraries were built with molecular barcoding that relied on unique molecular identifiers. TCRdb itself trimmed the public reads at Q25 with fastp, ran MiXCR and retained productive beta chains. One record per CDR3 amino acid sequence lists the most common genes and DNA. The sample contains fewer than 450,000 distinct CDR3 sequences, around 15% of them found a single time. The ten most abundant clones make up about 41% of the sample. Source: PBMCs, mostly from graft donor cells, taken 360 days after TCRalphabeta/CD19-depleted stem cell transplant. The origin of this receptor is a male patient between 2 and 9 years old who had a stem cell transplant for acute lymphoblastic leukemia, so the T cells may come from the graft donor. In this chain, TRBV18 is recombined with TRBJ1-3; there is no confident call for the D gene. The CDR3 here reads CASSPRDSGNTIYF. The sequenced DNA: TGTGCCAGCTCACCGCGGGATTCTGGAAACACCATATATTTT. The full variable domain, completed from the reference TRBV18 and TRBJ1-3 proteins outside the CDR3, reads NAGVMQNPRHLVRRRGQEARLRCSPMKGHSHVYWYRQLPEEGLKFMVYLQKENIIDESGMPKERFSAEFPKEGPSILRIQQVVRGDSAAYFCASSPRDSGNTIYFGEGSWLTVV.